These T cell receptor beta chains were read from a single sample in a study of T cell clusters in autoimmune cytopenias. TCRdb re-called the multiplex PCR reads and catalogs CDR3 proteins one per entry, DNA excluded. This sample contains over 4,500 distinct CDR3 sequences. This same sample was also part of a study on T cell repertoires in aging, cancer and after chemotherapy.

Sequencing was carried out using peripheral blood. These receptors came from a human donor in good health. The CDR3 runs from the conserved cysteine through the conserved F or W. Fields, in order: J gene, clone size, V gene, CDR3 protein. Only some rows state a clone size, as once, few, many or a class for expanded clones.

J gene: TRBJ1-2; clone size: .; V gene: TRBV6-5; CDR3 protein: CASSRLTGHYGYTF
J gene: TRBJ2-1; clone size: .; V gene: TRBV5-1; CDR3 protein: CASSLVQGANEQFF
J gene: TRBJ2-7; clone size: .; V gene: TRBV6-5; CDR3 protein: CASSRTGIGQYF
J gene: TRBJ1-1; clone size: medium-sized; V gene: TRBV6-2/TRBV6-3; CDR3 protein: CASSYASVGTEAFF
J gene: TRBJ2-1; clone size: medium-sized; V gene: TRBV6-2/TRBV6-3; CDR3 protein: CASSYTRGGNYNEQFF
J gene: TRBJ1-4; clone size: .; V gene: TRBV12-3/TRBV12-4; CDR3 protein: CASSLGATNEKLFF
J gene: TRBJ1-1; clone size: .; V gene: TRBV19; CDR3 protein: CASSPGVLMNTEAFF
J gene: TRBJ1-4; clone size: medium-sized; V gene: TRBV29-1; CDR3 protein: CSVVAGQGMEKLFF
J gene: TRBJ1-4; clone size: .; V gene: TRBV5-1; CDR3 protein: CASSARGTNEKLFF
J gene: TRBJ2-5; clone size: medium-sized; V gene: TRBV18; CDR3 protein: CASSPQQGETQYF
J gene: TRBJ1-2; clone size: medium-sized; V gene: TRBV19; CDR3 protein: CASIPGRDGNYGYTF
J gene: TRBJ1-2; clone size: medium-sized; V gene: TRBV6-5; CDR3 protein: CASSVRANYGYTF
J gene: TRBJ2-7; clone size: .; V gene: TRBV5-1; CDR3 protein: CASSLGQATYEQYF
J gene: TRBJ2-3; clone size: medium-sized; V gene: TRBV5-4; CDR3 protein: CASSLAGRGVTDTQYF
J gene: TRBJ2-3; clone size: medium-sized; V gene: TRBV12-3/TRBV12-4; CDR3 protein: CASSDHTRGGRTDTQYF
J gene: TRBJ2-4; clone size: .; V gene: TRBV18; CDR3 protein: CASSRLHRGVSDIQYF
J gene: TRBJ1-1; clone size: .; V gene: TRBV10-3; CDR3 protein: CAISEGEDALAEAFF
J gene: TRBJ2-7; clone size: medium-sized; V gene: TRBV19; CDR3 protein: CASSPVTGTLYEQYF
J gene: TRBJ2-4; clone size: .; V gene: TRBV12-3/TRBV12-4; CDR3 protein: CASSLGRGAETGDIQYF
J gene: TRBJ2-3; clone size: .; V gene: TRBV6-4; CDR3 protein: CASSDPSTDTQYF
J gene: TRBJ2-7; clone size: .; V gene: TRBV7-9; CDR3 protein: CASSPPGSWSSYEQYF
J gene: TRBJ2-7; clone size: .; V gene: TRBV18; CDR3 protein: CASSPQTDGEQYF
J gene: TRBJ2-6; clone size: medium-sized; V gene: TRBV6-1; CDR3 protein: CASTREGFSGANVLTF
J gene: TRBJ1-6; clone size: .; V gene: TRBV7-2; CDR3 protein: CASSLALGEGGSPLHF
J gene: TRBJ2-6; clone size: medium-sized; V gene: TRBV12-3/TRBV12-4; CDR3 protein: CASTNSGANVLTF
J gene: TRBJ1-1; clone size: .; V gene: TRBV6-1; CDR3 protein: CASSLTANTEAFF
J gene: TRBJ2-6; clone size: .; V gene: TRBV7-2; CDR3 protein: CASSLGTAWANVLTF
J gene: TRBJ2-1; clone size: .; V gene: TRBV6-2/TRBV6-3; CDR3 protein: CASSYSWGGGVDEQFF
J gene: TRBJ2-7; clone size: .; V gene: TRBV7-2; CDR3 protein: CASSLMGTQYF
J gene: TRBJ1-3; clone size: .; V gene: TRBV6-5; CDR3 protein: CASSRAEGGNTIYF
J gene: TRBJ2-7; clone size: medium-sized; V gene: TRBV18; CDR3 protein: CASSPRQGVYEQYF
J gene: TRBJ1-1; clone size: .; V gene: TRBV10-3; CDR3 protein: CAISEDRVRAFF
J gene: TRBJ2-1; clone size: .; V gene: TRBV6-2/TRBV6-3; CDR3 protein: CASSYSIQSYNEQFF
J gene: TRBJ2-5; clone size: medium-sized; V gene: TRBV19; CDR3 protein: CASSTGLIGSETQYF
J gene: TRBJ1-2; clone size: .; V gene: TRBV27; CDR3 protein: CASSLTPGREGYTF
J gene: TRBJ2-3; clone size: .; V gene: TRBV24-1; CDR3 protein: CATSGPTLGAGPDTQYF
J gene: TRBJ1-2; clone size: .; V gene: TRBV12-3/TRBV12-4; CDR3 protein: CASCRRNDYGYTF
J gene: TRBJ1-4; clone size: medium-sized; V gene: TRBV12-3/TRBV12-4; CDR3 protein: CASRLGQVGFNEKLFF
J gene: TRBJ1-1; clone size: .; V gene: TRBV10-3; CDR3 protein: CAISAKNTEAFF
J gene: TRBJ2-1; clone size: large; V gene: TRBV7-2; CDR3 protein: CASSLRYNEQFF
J gene: TRBJ2-5; clone size: medium-sized; V gene: TRBV6-2/TRBV6-3; CDR3 protein: CASNPGTSGETQYF
J gene: TRBJ2-2; clone size: .; V gene: TRBV7-2; CDR3 protein: CASTSVGGLSTGELFF
J gene: TRBJ1-1; clone size: .; V gene: TRBV5-4; CDR3 protein: CASSATDRAATEAFF
J gene: TRBJ1-2; clone size: .; V gene: TRBV19; CDR3 protein: CASTTGEAGDYGYTF
J gene: TRBJ1-1; clone size: .; V gene: TRBV19; CDR3 protein: CASSIAPGLNTEAFF
J gene: TRBJ1-1; clone size: .; V gene: TRBV6-4; CDR3 protein: CASSQGGGNTEAFF
J gene: TRBJ1-1; clone size: .; V gene: TRBV5-5; CDR3 protein: CASSKQGNTEAFF
J gene: TRBJ2-7; clone size: large; V gene: TRBV29-1; CDR3 protein: CSVGDRRLYEQYF
J gene: TRBJ2-7; clone size: medium-sized; V gene: TRBV27; CDR3 protein: CASRTGTGYYEQYF
J gene: TRBJ1-2; clone size: .; V gene: TRBV27; CDR3 protein: CASSRTGGSYGYTF
J gene: TRBJ1-2; clone size: .; V gene: TRBV5-6; CDR3 protein: CASSLEDSRGYGYTF
J gene: TRBJ2-5; clone size: .; V gene: TRBV29-1; CDR3 protein: CSVGRGGGETQYF
J gene: TRBJ2-3; clone size: medium-sized; V gene: TRBV6-5; CDR3 protein: CASSYTRTGTQYF
J gene: TRBJ2-7; clone size: medium-sized; V gene: TRBV11-1; CDR3 protein: CASSSDPSYEQYF
J gene: TRBJ1-1; clone size: .; V gene: TRBV19; CDR3 protein: CASSTIIDTEAFF